Sequencing of this T cell receptor (beta chain) was carried out in a study of cytotoxic CD8 clonotypes in ibrutinib-treated CLL. The method was immunoSEQ multiplex PCR; TCRdb's version includes in-frame clones alone and lacks a portion of them. Of approximately 60,000 clones in the sample, 56% are singletons; the top ten hold about a fifth. Findings and limits, study-wide: Once treatment began, public clonotypes, which were uncommon, contracted or stayed stable. Pretreatment clonality was elevated relative to age-matched healthy donors and paralleled circulating CD8+ T-cell counts.

Per germline, CDR1 MNHNS and CDR2 SASEGT. V was clipped by 8 bases and J by 6 bases; unmatched bases: 3. This CDR3 is 12 amino acids long. With respect to this clone: Its matching antigen is unknown.

The J gene is TRBJ2-1, the V gene TRBV6-1; TRBD1 matches at 8 bases. The TCR comes from a human donor with chronic lymphocytic leukemia. Sequenced here: PBMCs, sampled after 24 months of ibrutinib treatment. CDR3 nucleotide sequence: TGTGCCAGCGACAGGGGAGGCAATGAGCAGTTCTTC. It specifies CASDRGGNEQFF.